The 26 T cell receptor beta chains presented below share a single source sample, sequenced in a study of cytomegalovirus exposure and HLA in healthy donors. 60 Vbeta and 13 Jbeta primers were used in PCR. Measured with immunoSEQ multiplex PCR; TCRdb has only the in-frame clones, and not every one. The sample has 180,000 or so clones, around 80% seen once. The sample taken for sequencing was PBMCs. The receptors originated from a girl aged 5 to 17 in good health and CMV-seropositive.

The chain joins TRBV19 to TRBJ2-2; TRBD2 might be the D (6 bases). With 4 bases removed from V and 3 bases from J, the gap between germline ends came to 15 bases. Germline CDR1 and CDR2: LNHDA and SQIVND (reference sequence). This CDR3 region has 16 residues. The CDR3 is CASSKHWEAYTGELFF. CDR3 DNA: TGTGCCAGTAGTAAGCATTGGGAGGCTTACACCGGGGAGCTGTTTTTT.

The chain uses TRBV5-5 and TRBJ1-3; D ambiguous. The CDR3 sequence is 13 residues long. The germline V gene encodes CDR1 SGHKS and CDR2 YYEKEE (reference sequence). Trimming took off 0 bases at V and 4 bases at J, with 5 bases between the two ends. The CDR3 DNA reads TGTGCCAGCAGCTTGGCTGGCGGAAACACCATATATTTT. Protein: CASSLAGGNTIYF.

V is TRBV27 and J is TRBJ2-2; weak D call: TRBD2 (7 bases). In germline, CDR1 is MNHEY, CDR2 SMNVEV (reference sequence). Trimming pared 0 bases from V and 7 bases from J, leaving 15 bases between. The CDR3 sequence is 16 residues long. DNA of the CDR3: TGTGCCAGCAGTTTATCGGCGGGGGCTTCGATCGGGGAGCTGTTTTTT. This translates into CASSLSAGASIGELFF.

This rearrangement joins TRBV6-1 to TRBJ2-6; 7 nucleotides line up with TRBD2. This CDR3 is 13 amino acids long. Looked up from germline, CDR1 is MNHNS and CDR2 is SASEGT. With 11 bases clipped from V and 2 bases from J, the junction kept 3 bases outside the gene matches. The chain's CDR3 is CALGGAGANVLTF. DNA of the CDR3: TGTGCCCTGGGGGGGGCTGGGGCCAACGTCCTGACTTTC.

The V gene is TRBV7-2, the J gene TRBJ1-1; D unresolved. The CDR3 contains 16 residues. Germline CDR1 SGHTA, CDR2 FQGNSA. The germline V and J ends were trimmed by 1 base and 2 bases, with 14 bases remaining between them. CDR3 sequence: CASSLVISSHNTEAFF. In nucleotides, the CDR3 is TGTGCCAGCAGCTTAGTAATCAGTTCCCATAACACTGAAGCTTTCTTT. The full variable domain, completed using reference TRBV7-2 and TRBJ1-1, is GAGVSQSPSNKVTEKGKDVELRCDPISGHTALYWYRQSLGQGLEFLIYFQGNSAPDKSGLPSDRFSAERTGGSVSTLTIQRTQQEDSAVYLCASSLVISSHNTEAFFGQGTRLTVV.

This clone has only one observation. Here the CDR3 reads CASSARDYSYEQYF. CDR3 nucleotide sequence: TGTGCCAGCAGTGCCCGGGACTACTCCTACGAGCAGTACTTC. This rearrangement joins TRBV6-6 to TRBJ2-7; 7 bases line up with TRBD2. Trimming at V came to 5 bases and at J to 0 bases, leaving 4 bases not matched to a gene. Germline V lookup: CDR1 MNHNY, CDR2 SVGAGI (reference sequence). The CDR3 is made up of 14 amino acids.

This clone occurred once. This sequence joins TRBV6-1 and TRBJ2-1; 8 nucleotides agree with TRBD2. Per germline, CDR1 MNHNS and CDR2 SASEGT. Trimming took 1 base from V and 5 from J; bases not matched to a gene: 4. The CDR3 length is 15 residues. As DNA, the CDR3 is TGTGCCAGCAGTGAAGACGGGAGGGATAACAATGAGCAGTTCTTC. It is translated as CASSEDGRDNNEQFF.

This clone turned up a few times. The CDR3 sequence: CASSHGQGELEQYF. CDR3 DNA: TGTGCCAGCAGTCACGGACAGGGGGAATTGGAGCAGTACTTC. The chain combines TRBV6-1 with TRBJ2-7; TRBD1 agrees at 10 bases. The CDR3 spans 14 residues. Germline-derived CDR1 and CDR2 are MNHNS and SASEGT. With V trimmed by 5 bases and J by 7 bases, 8 bases remained unmatched.

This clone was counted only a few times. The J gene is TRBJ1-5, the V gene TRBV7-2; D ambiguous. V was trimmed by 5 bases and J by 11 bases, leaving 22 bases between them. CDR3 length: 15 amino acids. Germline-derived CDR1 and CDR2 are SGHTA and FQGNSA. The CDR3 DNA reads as TGTGCCAGCAGCCAGCCCAAAGGAGGGCGCCAGACCCAGCATTTT. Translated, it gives CASSQPKGGRQTQHF.

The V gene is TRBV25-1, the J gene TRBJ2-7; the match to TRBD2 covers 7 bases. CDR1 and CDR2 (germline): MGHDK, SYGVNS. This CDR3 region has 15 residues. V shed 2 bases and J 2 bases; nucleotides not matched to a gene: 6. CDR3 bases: TGTGCCAGCAGTGAAGGGGGTGGGGGGGCCTACGAGCAGTACTTC. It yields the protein CASSEGGGGAYEQYF.

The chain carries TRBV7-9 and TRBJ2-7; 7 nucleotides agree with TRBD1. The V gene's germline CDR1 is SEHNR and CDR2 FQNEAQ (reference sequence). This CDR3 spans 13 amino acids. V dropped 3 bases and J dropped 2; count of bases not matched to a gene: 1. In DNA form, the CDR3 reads TGTGCCAGCAGCTTTGGACAGGCCTACGAGCAGTACTTC. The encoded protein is CASSFGQAYEQYF.

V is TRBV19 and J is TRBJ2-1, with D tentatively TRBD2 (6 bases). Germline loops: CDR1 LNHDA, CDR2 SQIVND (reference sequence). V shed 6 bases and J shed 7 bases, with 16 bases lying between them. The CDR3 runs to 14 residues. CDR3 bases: TGTGCCAGTAGGACTATCGATGGGGGGAATGAGCAGTTCTTC. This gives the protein CASRTIDGGNEQFF. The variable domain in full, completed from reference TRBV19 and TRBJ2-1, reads DGGITQSPKYLFRKEGQNVTLSCEQNLNHDAMYWYRQDPGQGLRLIYYSQIVNDFQKGDIAEGYSVSREKKESFPLTVTSAQKNPTAFYLCASRTIDGGNEQFFGPGTRLTVL.

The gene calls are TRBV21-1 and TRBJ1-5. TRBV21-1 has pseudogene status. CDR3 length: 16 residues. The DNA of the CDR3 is TGTGCCAGCAGCAGAGGGCTGCCGCATAGCAATCAGCCCCAGCATTTT. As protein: CASSRGLPHSNQPQHF.

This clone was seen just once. The CDR3, as DNA: TGTGCCATTACTTCTAGCGGGACCCTGGGAGATACGCAGTATTTT. The encoded protein is CAITSSGTLGDTQYF. The chain carries TRBV10-3 and TRBJ2-3, with TRBD2 identical over 9 bases. The J segment lost 5 bases and the V segment lost 9 bases, leaving 12 bases of the junction unmatched. CDR3 length: 15 residues. Germline values: CDR1 ENHRY, CDR2 SYGVKD.

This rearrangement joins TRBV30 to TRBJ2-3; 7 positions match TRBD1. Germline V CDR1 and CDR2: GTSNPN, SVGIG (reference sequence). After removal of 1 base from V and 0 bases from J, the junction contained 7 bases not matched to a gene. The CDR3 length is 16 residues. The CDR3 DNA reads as TGTGCCTGGAGTGCAGAACCGGGACAGAGCACAGATACGCAGTATTTT. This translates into CAWSAEPGQSTDTQYF.

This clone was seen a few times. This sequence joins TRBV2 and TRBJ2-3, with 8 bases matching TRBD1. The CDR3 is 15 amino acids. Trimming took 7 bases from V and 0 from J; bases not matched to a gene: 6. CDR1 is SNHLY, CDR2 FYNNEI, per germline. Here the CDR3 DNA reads TGTGCCAGCATTCTACAGGGGGTGAGCACAGATACGCAGTATTTT. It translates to CASILQGVSTDTQYF.

Here the CDR3 DNA reads TGTGCCAGCAGTTACGGGCGGGAGAGCACAGATACGCAGTATTTT. Its translation: CASSYGRESTDTQYF. This rearrangement joins TRBV6-5 to TRBJ2-3; 7 bases fit TRBD2. Germline V lookup: CDR1 MNHEY, CDR2 SVGAGI. V trimming: 2 bases; J trimming: 0 bases; junction bases outside the gene matches: 2. The CDR3 extends over 15 amino acids.

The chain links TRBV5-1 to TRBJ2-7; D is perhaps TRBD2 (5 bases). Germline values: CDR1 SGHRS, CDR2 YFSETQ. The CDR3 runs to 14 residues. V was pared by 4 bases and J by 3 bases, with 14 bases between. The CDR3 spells CASSPGEFVYEQYF. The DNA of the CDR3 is TGCGCCAGCAGCCCCGGGGAGTTTGTCTACGAGCAGTACTTC.

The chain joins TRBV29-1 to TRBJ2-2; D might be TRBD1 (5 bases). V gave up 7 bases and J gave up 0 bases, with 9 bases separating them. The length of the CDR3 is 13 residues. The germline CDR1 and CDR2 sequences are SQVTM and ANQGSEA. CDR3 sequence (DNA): TGCAGCGCCGACAGCTCGAACACCGGGGAGCTGTTTTTT. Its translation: CSADSSNTGELFF.

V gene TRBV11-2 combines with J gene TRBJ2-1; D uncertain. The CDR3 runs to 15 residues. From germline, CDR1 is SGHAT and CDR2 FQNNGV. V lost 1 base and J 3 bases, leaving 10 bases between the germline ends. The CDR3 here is CASSLVNSHYNEQFF. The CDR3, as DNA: TGTGCCAGCAGCTTAGTGAACAGCCACTACAATGAGCAGTTCTTC. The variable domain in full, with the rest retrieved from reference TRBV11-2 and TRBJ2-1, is EAGVAQSPRYKIIEKRQSVAFWCNPISGHATLYWYQQILGQGPKLLIQFQNNGVVDDSQLPKDRFSAERLKGVDSTLKIQPAKLEDSAVYLCASSLVNSHYNEQFFGPGTRLTVL.

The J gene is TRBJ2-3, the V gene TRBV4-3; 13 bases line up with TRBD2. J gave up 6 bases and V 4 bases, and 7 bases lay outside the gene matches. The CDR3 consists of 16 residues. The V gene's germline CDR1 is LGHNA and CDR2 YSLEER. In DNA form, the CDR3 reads TGCGCCAGCAGCCCTATCGGACTAGCGGGAGCTGATACGCAGTATTTT. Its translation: CASSPIGLAGADTQYF.

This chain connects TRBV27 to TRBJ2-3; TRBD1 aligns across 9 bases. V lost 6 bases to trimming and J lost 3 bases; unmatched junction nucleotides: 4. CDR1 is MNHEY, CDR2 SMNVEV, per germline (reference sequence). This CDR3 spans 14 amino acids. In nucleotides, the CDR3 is TGTGCCAGCAGAAGACAGGGGGGTACAGATACGCAGTATTTT. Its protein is CASRRQGGTDTQYF.

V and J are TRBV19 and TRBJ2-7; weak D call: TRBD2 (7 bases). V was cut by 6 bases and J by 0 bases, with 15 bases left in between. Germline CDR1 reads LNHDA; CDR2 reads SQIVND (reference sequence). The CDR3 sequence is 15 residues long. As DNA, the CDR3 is TGTGCCAGTAGCCATGGGGGGGCAGCCTCCTACGAGCAGTACTTC. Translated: CASSHGGAASYEQYF.

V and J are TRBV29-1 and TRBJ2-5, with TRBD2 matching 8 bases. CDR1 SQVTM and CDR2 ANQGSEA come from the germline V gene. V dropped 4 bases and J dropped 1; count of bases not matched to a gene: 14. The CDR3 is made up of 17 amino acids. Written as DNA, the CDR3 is TGCAGCGTTGCCGGACTAGCATACAGCAGGGGCCAAGAGACCCAGTACTTC. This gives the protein CSVAGLAYSRGQETQYF.

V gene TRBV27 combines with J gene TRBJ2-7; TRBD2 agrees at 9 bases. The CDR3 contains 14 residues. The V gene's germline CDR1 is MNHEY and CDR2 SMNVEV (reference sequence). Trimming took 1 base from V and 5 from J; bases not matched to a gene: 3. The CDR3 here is CASSLFSGSDEQYF. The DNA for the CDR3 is TGTGCCAGCAGTTTATTTAGCGGGAGCGACGAGCAGTACTTC.

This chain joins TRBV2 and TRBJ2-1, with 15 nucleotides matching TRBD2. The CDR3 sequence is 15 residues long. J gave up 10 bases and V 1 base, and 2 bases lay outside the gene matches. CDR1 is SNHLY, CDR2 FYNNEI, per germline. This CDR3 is CASSEGTSGRAEQFF. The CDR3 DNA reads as TGTGCCAGCAGTGAAGGGACTAGCGGGAGGGCCGAGCAGTTCTTC.